These 10 T cell receptor beta chains share one sample of origin, sequenced in a study of blood T cell repertoires in COVID-19. Repertoires were generated with immunoSEQ multiplex PCR, while TCRdb's copy carries only in-frame clones and drops some. The sample shows some 80,000 clones, roughly nine tenths of them seen only once. The sequencing input was peripheral blood. The origin of the receptors is a man between 50 and 59 years old with COVID-19, enrolled during active disease.

This clone was counted a few times. The chain employs TRBV2 and TRBJ1-1; possibly TRBD1 for D (5 bases). The CDR3 runs to 13 residues. The V and J ends lost 2 bases and 3 bases respectively, with 7 bases between them. Looked up from germline, CDR1 is SNHLY and CDR2 is FYNNEI. This chain's CDR3 is CASSEQGYTEAFF. The CDR3 DNA is TGTGCCAGCAGTGAACAGGGTTACACTGAAGCTTTCTTT.

This clone has only one observation. The chain employs TRBV7-8 and TRBJ2-1, with D hard to call. The CDR3 totals 13 residues. CDR1 is SGHVS, CDR2 FQNEAQ, per germline. Trimming took off 4 bases at V and 15 bases at J, with 19 bases between the two ends. The CDR3 reads CASSSQIIESGFF. The DNA for the CDR3 is TGTGCCAGCAGCTCTCAAATAATAGAATCGGGGTTCTTC.

This clone was found once. The CDR3 here is CASSPSTLAGTEQFF. The CDR3 nucleotides read TGTGCCAGCAGCCCCAGTACTCTAGCGGGTACTGAGCAGTTCTTC. This sequence joins TRBV7-3 and TRBJ2-1, with 8 bases that match TRBD2. Trimming took 5 bases from V and 9 from J; bases not matched to a gene: 12. Germline V gives CDR1 SGHTA, CDR2 FQGTGA. This CDR3 is built from 15 residues.

This chain uses TRBV28 with TRBJ2-5, with D uncertain. V was shortened by 3 bases and J by 3 bases, with 8 bases between the two germline ends. Germline V lookup: CDR1 MDHEN, CDR2 SYDVKM. The CDR3 extends over 13 amino acids. The CDR3 sequence: CASSFHREETQYF. The CDR3 DNA is TGTGCCAGCAGTTTTCATAGAGAAGAGACCCAGTACTTC.

Here the CDR3 DNA reads TGTGCCAGCAGTGAACTAGCGGGAGGAAAAAATACGCAGTATTTT. It codes for CASSELAGGKNTQYF. The rearrangement links TRBV6-1 to TRBJ2-3, with 11 bases matching TRBD2. The junction had 5 bases not matched to a gene; V was cut back by 2 bases and J by 7 bases. This CDR3 comprises 15 residues. CDR1 and CDR2 from the germline V gene are MNHNS and SASEGT.

The chain recombines TRBV15 with TRBJ2-2; TRBD1 matches at 7 bases. The CDR3 contains 15 residues. Per the germline V gene, CDR1 is LNHNV and CDR2 is YYDKDF (reference sequence). With V trimmed by 4 bases and J by 2 bases, 4 bases remained unmatched. CDR3 loop: CATSTRTGNTGELFF. CDR3 sequence (DNA): TGTGCCACCAGCACCCGGACAGGCAACACCGGGGAGCTGTTTTTT.

In its sample, this clone was seen once. The chain uses TRBV6-5 and TRBJ2-7; D not resolved. Trimming removed 0 bases from V and 4 bases from J, with 10 bases in between. The CDR3 totals 14 residues. Germline assignment: CDR1 MNHEY and CDR2 SVGAGI. CDR3 sequence: CASSYSRVGYEQYV. Written as DNA, the CDR3 is TGTGCCAGCAGTTACTCCCGTGTCGGGTACGAGCAGTACGTC.

This chain joins TRBV4-1 and TRBJ2-2; TRBD1 is a possible D gene (6 bases). The CDR3 contains 18 residues. The V gene's germline CDR1 is MGHRA and CDR2 YSYEKL. V lost 0 bases and J lost 0, with 14 bases in between. CDR3 in amino acids: CASSQDGLGGANTGELFF. CDR3 in DNA: TGCGCCAGCAGCCAAGATGGGCTAGGGGGTGCGAACACCGGGGAGCTGTTTTTT.

The rearrangement joins TRBV5-4 to TRBJ2-3, with 9 nucleotides matching TRBD1. This CDR3 comprises 15 residues. CDR1 and CDR2 (germline): SGHNT, YYREEE (reference sequence). V dropped 4 bases and J dropped 1; count of bases not matched to a gene: 4. This CDR3 reads CASSLRDRGTDTQYF. The CDR3, as DNA: TGTGCCAGCAGCCTCCGGGACAGGGGCACAGATACGCAGTATTTT.

V and J are TRBV24-1 and TRBJ2-5, with TRBD2 matching over 8 bases. This CDR3 comprises 14 residues. Germline V gene lookup returns CDR1 KGHDR and CDR2 SFDVKD. J gave up 5 bases and V 3 bases, and 4 bases lay outside the gene matches. The CDR3 reads CATSDSGRGETQYF. DNA of the CDR3: TGTGCCACCAGTGATAGCGGGAGAGGCGAGACCCAGTACTTC.